Sequencing of this T cell receptor beta chain was carried out in a study of cytomegalovirus exposure and HLA in healthy donors. Whole-study findings and limits: In vitro work confirmed that a few CMV-associated chains recognize CMV antigens.

Using immunoSEQ multiplex PCR, the repertoire was profiled, and TCRdb retains in-frame clones only, with some absent. The table includes more than 300,000 clones, just over 85% detected once. Per germline, CDR1 MNHNY and CDR2 SVGAGI (reference sequence). The CDR3 loop spans 14 amino acids. J lost 5 bases, V lost 7 bases, and 8 bases had no gene match. Points on this clone: No antigen is known for it.

The clonotype comes from a woman aged 18-29 years in good health and CMV-seronegative. Sequenced sample: PBMCs. The rearrangement links TRBV6-6 to TRBJ2-5; 9 bases line up with TRBD1. CDR3 in DNA: TGTGCCAGCATAAAGGACGGGACAGGGGAGACCCAGTACTTC. This codes for CASIKDGTGETQYF.